A selection of T cell receptor beta chains follows, all from one sample in a study of T-cell reconstitution after alpha-beta-depleted transplantation in children. TCRdb analysed the PCR reads with MiXCR anew, one entry per CDR3 protein. The data contain hundreds of thousands of distinct CDR3 sequences, over 20% of them singletons. Sequenced material: PBMCs, taken before TCRalphabeta/CD19-depleted stem cell transplant. Source of these receptors: a girl aged 2 to 10 with Fanconi anemia, due to receive a stem cell transplant. The CDR3 runs from the conserved cysteine through the conserved F or W. D genes are given only for firm matches. Size values are once, few and many counts, or a class for expanded clones, and some rows have none.

j_call: TRBJ2-7; v_call: TRBV20-1; d_call: .; clone_size: many; cdr3_nt: TGCAGTGGAACTGGGCTAAACTACGAGCAGTACTTC; cdr3_aa: CSGTGLNYEQYF
j_call: TRBJ2-2; v_call: TRBV12-3/TRBV12-4; d_call: .; clone_size: .; cdr3_nt: TGTGCCAGCCGCGCGGGCACCGGGGAGCTGTTTTTT; cdr3_aa: CASRAGTGELFF
j_call: TRBJ2-7; v_call: TRBV5-1; d_call: .; clone_size: few; cdr3_nt: TGCGCCAGCAGCTTAGAATTCATGGGTTACGAGCAGTACTTC; cdr3_aa: CASSLEFMGYEQYF
j_call: TRBJ2-7; v_call: TRBV7-9; d_call: .; clone_size: few; cdr3_nt: TGTGCCAGCAGCTTAGCCTCCATCCCTAGCGCCGAGCAGTACTTC; cdr3_aa: CASSLASIPSAEQYF
j_call: TRBJ1-5; v_call: TRBV29-1; d_call: TRBD1; clone_size: .; cdr3_nt: TGCAGCGTCGGGACAGCCAACAATCAGCCCCAGCATTTT; cdr3_aa: CSVGTANNQPQHF
j_call: TRBJ2-1; v_call: TRBV29-1; d_call: .; clone_size: few; cdr3_nt: TGCAGCGTTGTAGGGACCGGGGCCCCCGGCAATGAGCAGTTCTTC; cdr3_aa: CSVVGTGAPGNEQFF
j_call: TRBJ1-2; v_call: TRBV12-3/TRBV12-4; d_call: .; clone_size: many; cdr3_nt: TGTGCCAGCAGTTTAGACGCGGGAGTCTATGGCTACACCTTC; cdr3_aa: CASSLDAGVYGYTF
j_call: TRBJ2-1; v_call: TRBV5-1; d_call: .; clone_size: many; cdr3_nt: TGCGCCAGCAGCTTGCCGAGTTTGGGTTGGGGGCAGTTCTTC; cdr3_aa: CASSLPSLGWGQFF
j_call: TRBJ2-3; v_call: TRBV12-3/TRBV12-4; d_call: TRBD1; clone_size: many; cdr3_nt: TGTGCCAGCAGTTTTCGGACAGGGGGCGCAGATACGCAGTATTTT; cdr3_aa: CASSFRTGGADTQYF
j_call: TRBJ1-1; v_call: TRBV20-1; d_call: .; clone_size: .; cdr3_nt: TGCAGTGCTCCCAGGGCGGGAACTGAAGCTTTCTTT; cdr3_aa: CSAPRAGTEAFF
j_call: TRBJ2-7; v_call: TRBV29-1; d_call: .; clone_size: many; cdr3_nt: TGCAGCGTTGAAGACCCACGGGGGCACGAGCAGTACTTC; cdr3_aa: CSVEDPRGHEQYF
j_call: TRBJ1-1; v_call: TRBV18; d_call: TRBD1; clone_size: few; cdr3_nt: TGTGCCAGCGCGACAGGGGTAGGCCCCGTGAACACTGAAGCTTTCTTT; cdr3_aa: CASATGVGPVNTEAFF
j_call: TRBJ2-1; v_call: TRBV4-1; d_call: TRBD2; clone_size: once; cdr3_nt: TGCGCCAGCAGCCAGGAGGTTAGCGGGGTTGTCAATGAGCAGTTCTTC; cdr3_aa: CASSQEVSGVVNEQFF
j_call: TRBJ1-5; v_call: TRBV6-5; d_call: .; clone_size: many; cdr3_nt: TGTGCCAGCAGTTATTCGGGACGCAATCAGCCCCAGCATTTT; cdr3_aa: CASSYSGRNQPQHF
j_call: TRBJ2-5; v_call: TRBV5-1; d_call: TRBD1; clone_size: few; cdr3_nt: TGCGCCAGCAGCCGGGACAGGGCGGGGGAGACCCAGTACTTC; cdr3_aa: CASSRDRAGETQYF
j_call: TRBJ2-7; v_call: TRBV18; d_call: TRBD2; clone_size: .; cdr3_nt: TGTGCCAGCTCACCGGGACTAGCGGGAGGGCCCCTCTACGAGCAGTACTTC; cdr3_aa: CASSPGLAGGPLYEQYF
j_call: TRBJ2-1; v_call: TRBV7-3; d_call: .; clone_size: few; cdr3_nt: TGTGCCAGCAGCTCGTCGGGACTTTACAATGAGCAGTTCTTC; cdr3_aa: CASSSSGLYNEQFF
j_call: TRBJ2-5; v_call: TRBV12-3/TRBV12-4; d_call: .; clone_size: many; cdr3_nt: TGTGCCAGCAGTTTGTCCCTGACAGGTCGGGGTGAGACCCAGTACTTC; cdr3_aa: CASSLSLTGRGETQYF
j_call: TRBJ2-5; v_call: TRBV24-1; d_call: .; clone_size: many; cdr3_nt: TGTGCCACCAGTGATTTGTTTAGCTCGGAGACCCAGTACTTC; cdr3_aa: CATSDLFSSETQYF
j_call: TRBJ2-5; v_call: TRBV10-3; d_call: TRBD2; clone_size: few; cdr3_nt: TGTGCCATCAGTGAGTCTAGGCCTAGCGGGCAAGAGACCCAGTACTTC; cdr3_aa: CAISESRPSGQETQYF
j_call: TRBJ1-5; v_call: TRBV19; d_call: TRBD1; clone_size: .; cdr3_nt: TGTGCCAGTAGCCGACAGGGTGTGTGGCTGAATCAGCCCCAGCATTTT; cdr3_aa: CASSRQGVWLNQPQHF
j_call: TRBJ2-1; v_call: TRBV27; d_call: .; clone_size: many; cdr3_nt: TGTGCCAGCAGTTTGGGCACCGTCTACAATGAGCAGTTCTTC; cdr3_aa: CASSLGTVYNEQFF
j_call: TRBJ2-7; v_call: TRBV20-1; d_call: TRBD2; clone_size: many; cdr3_nt: TGCAGTGCTAGATACGTCCCTCTGGGTAGCGGGAGAGAGACCTACGAGCAGTACTTC; cdr3_aa: CSARYVPLGSGRETYEQYF
j_call: TRBJ2-1; v_call: TRBV20-1; d_call: .; clone_size: many; cdr3_nt: TGCAGTGCTATCTTTGCAGGCGGCAACAATGAGCAGTTCTTC; cdr3_aa: CSAIFAGGNNEQFF
j_call: TRBJ2-1; v_call: TRBV12-3/TRBV12-4; d_call: TRBD2; clone_size: .; cdr3_nt: TGTGCCAGCACGGGGACTAGCGGACACGAAAACAGCTCCTACAATGAGCAGTTCTTC; cdr3_aa: CASTGTSGHENSSYNEQFF
j_call: TRBJ1-3; v_call: TRBV7-2; d_call: .; clone_size: .; cdr3_nt: TGTGCCAGCAGCGACCCGACGGATGGAAACACCATATATTTT; cdr3_aa: CASSDPTDGNTIYF
j_call: TRBJ2-3; v_call: TRBV7-3; d_call: .; clone_size: many; cdr3_nt: TGTGCCAGCAGCTTAACGTTGGATACAGATACGCAGTATTTT; cdr3_aa: CASSLTLDTDTQYF
j_call: TRBJ2-5; v_call: TRBV18; d_call: .; clone_size: many; cdr3_nt: TGTGCCAGCTCACCACAGCCTAGTAGAGAGACCCAGTACTTC; cdr3_aa: CASSPQPSRETQYF
j_call: TRBJ2-1; v_call: TRBV29-1; d_call: TRBD2; clone_size: many; cdr3_nt: TGCAGCGTTGAGCGGGGGGGGATTGAGCAGTTCTTC; cdr3_aa: CSVERGGIEQFF
j_call: TRBJ2-6; v_call: TRBV20-1; d_call: .; clone_size: .; cdr3_nt: TGCAGTGCTAGAGATTCAGCGAAGTGGGCACAAGCAGGTATCTCTGGGGCCAACGTCCTGACTTTC; cdr3_aa: CSARDSAKWAQAGISGANVLTF
j_call: TRBJ2-3; v_call: TRBV20-1; d_call: .; clone_size: .; cdr3_nt: TGCAGTGCTAGAGATGAAACTAGGACGCAGTATTTT; cdr3_aa: CSARDETRTQYF
j_call: TRBJ2-3; v_call: TRBV5-1; d_call: .; clone_size: many; cdr3_nt: TGCGCCAGCAGCGCGGGGGCCGTAGATACGCAGTATTTT; cdr3_aa: CASSAGAVDTQYF
j_call: TRBJ1-1; v_call: TRBV29-1; d_call: .; clone_size: many; cdr3_nt: TGCAGCGTAAATAGACCATATAACACTGAAGCTTTCTTT; cdr3_aa: CSVNRPYNTEAFF
j_call: TRBJ1-2; v_call: TRBV4-2; d_call: .; clone_size: many; cdr3_nt: TGTGCCAGCAGCCAAGGTTCACAGTCTAACTATGGCTACACCTTC; cdr3_aa: CASSQGSQSNYGYTF
j_call: TRBJ2-2; v_call: TRBV20-1; d_call: .; clone_size: .; cdr3_nt: TGCAGTGCTAGAGCTGGGGTGGCCGGGGAGCTGTTTTTT; cdr3_aa: CSARAGVAGELFF
j_call: TRBJ2-3; v_call: TRBV18; d_call: TRBD2; clone_size: .; cdr3_nt: TGTGCCAGCTCTCCTTCTAGCGGATACACAGATACGCAGTATTTT; cdr3_aa: CASSPSSGYTDTQYF
j_call: TRBJ2-7; v_call: TRBV28; d_call: .; clone_size: many; cdr3_nt: TGTGCCAGCAGTTTATGGGGGGAGACTGTCTACGAGCAGTACTTC; cdr3_aa: CASSLWGETVYEQYF
j_call: TRBJ1-1; v_call: TRBV29-1; d_call: .; clone_size: many; cdr3_nt: TGCAGCGTTGTGGGGGTCTTAATGAACACTGAAGCTTTCTTT; cdr3_aa: CSVVGVLMNTEAFF
j_call: TRBJ2-1; v_call: TRBV29-1; d_call: TRBD2; clone_size: many; cdr3_nt: TGCAGCTCGGGACTAGCGGGGGTTAATGAGCAGTTCTTC; cdr3_aa: CSSGLAGVNEQFF
j_call: TRBJ2-7; v_call: TRBV20-1; d_call: TRBD1; clone_size: many; cdr3_nt: TGCAGTGCAAGAGACAGGGCCTACGAGCAGTACTTC; cdr3_aa: CSARDRAYEQYF
j_call: TRBJ2-1; v_call: TRBV5-1; d_call: .; clone_size: few; cdr3_nt: TGCGCCAGCAGCTTGGGAGGGGGGGCCCGAGATGGTGAGCAGTTCTTC; cdr3_aa: CASSLGGGARDGEQFF
j_call: TRBJ2-5; v_call: TRBV7-9; d_call: .; clone_size: .; cdr3_nt: TGTGCCACCCAACCGGGATACCAAGAGACCCAGTACTTC; cdr3_aa: CATQPGYQETQYF
j_call: TRBJ2-7; v_call: TRBV27; d_call: .; clone_size: .; cdr3_nt: TGTGCCAGCAGTCTCGGTTCGGCTACTTCCTTGAACGAGCAGTACTTC; cdr3_aa: CASSLGSATSLNEQYF
j_call: TRBJ2-1; v_call: TRBV20-1; d_call: TRBD2; clone_size: .; cdr3_nt: TGCTGCGCTAGAGATCAGGGCGGGGGGGGTAATGAGCAGTTCTTC; cdr3_aa: CCARDQGGGGNEQFF
j_call: TRBJ2-2; v_call: TRBV5-1; d_call: .; clone_size: few; cdr3_nt: TGCGCCAGCAGCTTGGGGGCGGAAGCGAACACCGGGGAGCTGTTTTTT; cdr3_aa: CASSLGAEANTGELFF
j_call: TRBJ2-7; v_call: TRBV12-2; d_call: .; clone_size: .; cdr3_nt: TGTGCAAGTCGCTTAACGGACGACGAGCAGTACTTC; cdr3_aa: CASRLTDDEQYF
j_call: TRBJ2-7; v_call: TRBV20-1; d_call: TRBD1; clone_size: many; cdr3_nt: TGCAGTGCGGGGGCGTCGGACAGGGGGCGATTCTTTGGGTACGAGCAGTACTTC; cdr3_aa: CSAGASDRGRFFGYEQYF
j_call: TRBJ2-7; v_call: TRBV28; d_call: TRBD1; clone_size: .; cdr3_nt: TGTGCCAGCAGTTTGGGGGACAGGGGATTTAGGGGTTACGAGCAGTACTTC; cdr3_aa: CASSLGDRGFRGYEQYF
j_call: TRBJ2-3; v_call: TRBV18; d_call: .; clone_size: .; cdr3_nt: TGTGCCAGCTCACCCTCGGACAGTACAGATACGCAGTATTTT; cdr3_aa: CASSPSDSTDTQYF
j_call: TRBJ2-1; v_call: TRBV6-4; d_call: .; clone_size: .; cdr3_nt: TGTGCCAGCAGTGGCCCTAAGTTGCGGGGGCCCTTCTACAATGAGCAGTTCTTC; cdr3_aa: CASSGPKLRGPFYNEQFF
j_call: TRBJ2-2; v_call: TRBV29-1; d_call: TRBD1; clone_size: few; cdr3_nt: TGCAGCGTTGGAGTAGTTGGGCAGGGGGCGCGAGGGGAGCTGTTTTTT; cdr3_aa: CSVGVVGQGARGELFF
j_call: TRBJ2-7; v_call: TRBV24-1; d_call: .; clone_size: few; cdr3_nt: TGTGCCACCAGTGATGAGGGAGCCTACGAGCAGTACTTC; cdr3_aa: CATSDEGAYEQYF
j_call: TRBJ2-7; v_call: TRBV4-2; d_call: TRBD2; clone_size: .; cdr3_nt: TGTGCCAGCAGCCAAGCTAGCGGAGCCTCCTACGAGCAGTACTTC; cdr3_aa: CASSQASGASYEQYF
j_call: TRBJ2-1; v_call: TRBV2; d_call: .; clone_size: .; cdr3_nt: TGTGCCAGCAGTGAAGCTTGGGTCGATGAGCAGTTCTTC; cdr3_aa: CASSEAWVDEQFF
j_call: TRBJ2-3; v_call: TRBV29-1; d_call: TRBD2; clone_size: few; cdr3_nt: TGCAGCCTCATTAGGGGACTAGAAGAACAAGATACGCAGTATTTT; cdr3_aa: CSLIRGLEEQDTQYF
j_call: TRBJ2-7; v_call: TRBV27; d_call: .; clone_size: .; cdr3_nt: TGTGCCAGCGCCTATACGGGTGGGGAAACCTACGAGCAGTACTTC; cdr3_aa: CASAYTGGETYEQYF
j_call: TRBJ2-1; v_call: TRBV30; d_call: .; clone_size: many; cdr3_nt: TGTGCCTGGAGGAGGGCCGCCTACAATGAGCAGTTCTTC; cdr3_aa: CAWRRAAYNEQFF
j_call: TRBJ1-6; v_call: TRBV5-1; d_call: TRBD1; clone_size: .; cdr3_nt: TGCGCCAGCAGCTTGGCGGACAGGTCTCGGTCACCCCTCCACTTT; cdr3_aa: CASSLADRSRSPLHF
j_call: TRBJ2-7; v_call: TRBV6-2/TRBV6-3; d_call: .; clone_size: .; cdr3_nt: TGTGCCAGCAGTTACTCGTGGGGGCTCGAGCAGTACTTC; cdr3_aa: CASSYSWGLEQYF
j_call: TRBJ1-1; v_call: TRBV12-5; d_call: .; clone_size: many; cdr3_nt: TGTGCTAGTGGTTTGGGACAGTCTGAAGCTTTCTTT; cdr3_aa: CASGLGQSEAFF